Following are 4 T cell receptor beta chains from one sample sequenced in a study of blood T cell repertoires in COVID-19. This table comes from immunoSEQ multiplex PCR, and its TCRdb copy is limited to in-frame clones, with some not included. The table lists under 150,000 clones, roughly 90% of them singletons. Sequenced material: peripheral blood. Receptors were obtained from a human donor in a cohort sampled during active COVID-19.

The chain links TRBV19 to TRBJ2-3, with 7 nucleotides matching TRBD2. V shed 4 bases, J shed 2 bases, and the junction held 9 bases outside the gene matches. CDR3 length equals 16 residues. Germline assignment: CDR1 LNHDA and CDR2 SQIVND (reference sequence). The CDR3 nucleotides are TGTGCCAGTAGTAAGCGATTGGCGGGGGACACAGATACGCAGTATTTT. Translation: CASSKRLAGDTDTQYF.

This rearrangement joins TRBV13 to TRBJ2-1; the match to TRBD2 covers 12 bases. J lost 6 bases, V lost 4 bases, and 1 base had no gene match. The CDR3 runs 14 residues. Germline V CDR1 and CDR2: PRHDT, FYEKMQ (reference sequence). CDR3 coding DNA: TGTGCCAGCAGCTCGGGACTAGCGGGCAATGAGCAGTTCTTC. Its protein is CASSSGLAGNEQFF.

DNA for the CDR3: TGTGCCAGCATACCCAGACAGGGGGCAGAAGCTTTCTTT. It encodes CASIPRQGAEAFF. This sequence joins TRBV12-3 or TRBV12-4 and TRBJ1-1; 10 nucleotides match TRBD1. The CDR3 length is 13 residues. Trimming removed 7 bases from V and 8 bases from J; junction bases left unmatched: 7.

The J gene is TRBJ2-1, the V gene TRBV7-2; TRBD1 matches 7 bases. V shed 4 bases, J shed 5 bases, and the junction held 8 bases outside the gene matches. In germline, CDR1 is SGHTA, CDR2 FQGNSA. The CDR3 length is 15 residues. The CDR3 loop is CASSSDRYSDNEQFF. The CDR3 coding sequence is TGTGCCAGCAGCTCGGACAGGTATAGTGACAATGAGCAGTTCTTC. The whole variable domain, remainder taken from reference TRBV7-2 and TRBJ2-1, is GAGVSQSPSNKVTEKGKDVELRCDPISGHTALYWYRQSLGQGLEFLIYFQGNSAPDKSGLPSDRFSAERTGGSVSTLTIQRTQQEDSAVYLCASSSDRYSDNEQFFGPGTRLTVL.